The sequence of this TCR beta chain was determined in a study of T cells after yellow fever vaccination. TCRdb recomputed calls from the 5' RACE reads with MiXCR, one row per CDR3 protein. The data hold fewer than 150,000 distinct CDR3 sequences, with 7.7% observed a single time. On this clonotype: Antigen unknown.

Study findings and constraints: The CD4 and CD8 compartments had a small share of their clonotypes in common.

In germline, CDR1 is SGHRS, CDR2 YFSETQ. The CDR3 has 16 amino acids. Trimming removed 4 bases from V and 1 base from J; junction bases left unmatched: 8. V gene TRBV5-1 combines with J gene TRBJ2-4; 7 bases align to TRBD1. This sequence originates from a man aged 30 to 39 who received the YFV17D yellow fever vaccine. This specimen consisted of CD4+ T cells sorted from PBMCs, obtained 5 days after the yellow fever booster vaccination. CDR3 sequence reads: CASSADRPNAKNIQYF. The CDR3 DNA follows: TGCGCCAGCAGCGCGGACAGGCCAAATGCCAAAAACATTCAGTACTTC. The variable domain in full, completed from reference TRBV5-1 and TRBJ2-4, reads KAGVTQTPRYLIKTRGQQVTLSCSPISGHRSVSWYQQTPGQGLQFLFEYFSETQRNKGNFPGRFSGRQFSNSRSEMNVSTLELGDSALYLCASSADRPNAKNIQYFGAGTRLSVL.